The source of this T cell receptor beta chain is a study of cytomegalovirus exposure and HLA in healthy donors. The overall study: The 500 to 750 first-cohort repertoires and the 95 to 150 validation repertoires shared the same platform, a later analysis reported.

CDR1 is MNHEY and CDR2 is SVGAGI in the germline V gene. The CDR3 is made up of 14 amino acids. The V and J ends lost 8 bases and 5 bases, in that order; junction bases with no gene match: 8. Study-level results: The listing of 150 to 200 TCR beta chains classed them as cytomegalovirus-associated. High specificity and sensitivity for cytomegalovirus status were reported for the classifier.

Assay used: immunoSEQ multiplex PCR; TCRdb lists only in-frame clones, some missing. The sample holds about 240,000 clones, roughly 86% seen once. About this clone: The antigen remains unidentified.

This TCR came from a woman younger than 45 in good health and CMV-seropositive. The chain links TRBV6-5 to TRBJ2-5, with 10 nucleotides matching TRBD2. The sequenced sample consisted of PBMCs. CDR3 sequence reads: CASGVAGGVETQYF. In DNA, the CDR3 is TGTGCCAGCGGAGTAGCGGGAGGTGTGGAGACCCAGTACTTC.